Listed here is a single T cell receptor (beta chain). Its antigen is not known. These data originate in a study of cytomegalovirus exposure and HLA in healthy donors. This PCR relied on a set of 60 Vbeta primers and 13 Jbeta primers. Clones were sequenced by immunoSEQ multiplex PCR, and TCRdb holds only the in-frame ones, with some missing. The table records about 140,000 clones, around 75% of them present only once. Study results and limitations: The authors later linked a missense DCLRE1C variant to TCR beta V- and J-gene trimming.

This receptor was taken from a male donor in good health and CMV-seronegative. Specimen: PBMCs.

CDR3 in amino acids: CASRRQGYTGELFF. DNA for the CDR3: TGTGCCAGCAGACGCCAGGGGTACACCGGGGAGCTGTTTTTT. The chain is built from TRBV6-5 and TRBJ2-2; possibly TRBD1 for D (6 bases). Deletions cut 6 bases from V and 3 bases from J, with 11 bases between. CDR1 and CDR2 from the germline V gene are MNHEY and SVGAGI. This CDR3 is built from 14 residues.